The 9 T cell receptor beta chains reported below all come from one sample, sequenced in a study of blood T cells in healthy people across ages. Primed by a sample-barcoded 5' primer and a J-beta primer mix, a second PCR proceeded for roughly 6 to 12 cycles. Via MiXCR, TCRdb re-called the 5' RACE reads, giving one row per CDR3 protein. The data contain hundreds of thousands of distinct CDR3 sequences, around 50% of them singletons. Sequenced material: blood. The receptor set was obtained from a man older than 75 in good health.

The chain uses TRBV2 and TRBJ1-6; maybe TRBD1 (6 bases). The CDR3 is 15 amino acids. V dropped 5 bases and J dropped 8 bases, with 16 bases sitting between them. Germline V gene data show CDR1 as SNHLY and CDR2 as FYNNEI. The CDR3 region has the DNA TGTGCCAGCAGTTCCACAGGGTTCCGGGATTCACCCCTCCACTTT. Translation gives CASSSTGFRDSPLHF.

This clonotype was found a few times. J is TRBJ1-1 and V is TRBV9; TRBD1 is a possible D gene (5 bases). CDR3 length equals 14 residues. Trimming removed 0 bases at V and 4 bases at J, with 10 bases between. The germline CDR1 and CDR2 sequences are SGDLS and YYNGEE. This CDR3 reads CASSVETGSTEAFF. Here the CDR3 DNA reads TGTGCCAGCAGCGTAGAAACAGGTAGCACTGAAGCTTTCTTT.

As concerns this clonotype: With a much larger clone just one base away, this may be a read error. The chain uses TRBV7-9 and TRBJ2-7, with a possible D match to TRBD2 (6 bases). The V gene lost 5 bases and the J gene lost 12 bases, with 26 bases spanning the gap. Per germline, CDR1 SEHNR and CDR2 FQNEAQ (reference sequence). CDR3 length equals 15 residues. CDR3 DNA: TGTGCCAGCAGCCGGGACCCCCTCGGCGGGGAGACCCCGTACTTC. Translation gives CASSRDPLGGETPYF.

The chain uses TRBV7-9 and TRBJ2-2; 10 bases are shared with TRBD2. Germline V gives CDR1 SEHNR, CDR2 FQNEAQ (reference sequence). V gave up 5 bases and J gave up 5 bases; unmatched junction bases: 5. The CDR3 is 15 amino acids. Here the CDR3 DNA reads TGTGCCAGCAGCAACCAGCGGGGGGGTACCGGGGAGCTGTTTTTT. Amino acids: CASSNQRGGTGELFF.

The genes are TRBV25-1 and TRBJ1-6, with D hard to call. Germline-derived CDR1 and CDR2 are MGHDK and SYGVNS. With 0 bases removed from V and 9 bases from J, the gap between germline ends came to 9 bases. The CDR3 runs to 14 residues. The CDR3 loop reads CASSEYPSGSPLHF. Here the CDR3 DNA reads TGTGCCAGCAGTGAATATCCCAGCGGTTCACCCCTCCACTTT.

This clonotype showed up just once. J is TRBJ1-2 and V is TRBV29-1, with D maybe TRBD1 (6 bases). Trimming removed 6 bases from V and 7 bases from J, with 24 bases in between. Germline loops: CDR1 SQVTM, CDR2 ANQGSEA. The CDR3 runs 15 residues. CDR3 amino acids: CSVGPQGSRSGGYTF. CDR3 in DNA: TGCAGCGTGGGACCTCAGGGGTCACGGAGCGGTGGCTACACCTTC.

J is TRBJ1-2 and V is TRBV29-1; 8 nucleotides line up with TRBD1. Losses at the gene ends were 7 bases for V and 4 bases for J; bases not matched to a gene: 5. This CDR3 is 12 amino acids long. Germline V CDR1 and CDR2: SQVTM, ANQGSEA. The CDR3 sequence is CSADRGSYGYTF. In DNA, the CDR3 is TGCAGCGCCGACAGGGGATCCTATGGCTACACCTTC.

This chain uses TRBV15 with TRBJ1-1; D ambiguous. V was cut by 4 bases and J by 3 bases, with 12 bases left in between. The CDR3 extends over 14 amino acids. Germline V gene lookup returns CDR1 LNHNV and CDR2 YYDKDF (reference sequence). DNA of the CDR3: TGTGCCACCAGCACCCTAGGTGCGGACACTGAAGCTTTCTTT. Amino acids: CATSTLGADTEAFF.

This chain uses TRBV5-1 with TRBJ2-2; D is possibly TRBD1 or TRBD2 (5 bases each). The germline V gene has CDR1 SGHRS and CDR2 YFSETQ. Trimming stripped 2 bases from V and 7 bases from J, with 12 bases between. The CDR3 extends over 14 amino acids. CDR3 amino acids: CASSFGAWVGELFF. The CDR3 DNA reads TGCGCCAGCAGCTTCGGGGCCTGGGTCGGGGAGCTGTTTTTT.